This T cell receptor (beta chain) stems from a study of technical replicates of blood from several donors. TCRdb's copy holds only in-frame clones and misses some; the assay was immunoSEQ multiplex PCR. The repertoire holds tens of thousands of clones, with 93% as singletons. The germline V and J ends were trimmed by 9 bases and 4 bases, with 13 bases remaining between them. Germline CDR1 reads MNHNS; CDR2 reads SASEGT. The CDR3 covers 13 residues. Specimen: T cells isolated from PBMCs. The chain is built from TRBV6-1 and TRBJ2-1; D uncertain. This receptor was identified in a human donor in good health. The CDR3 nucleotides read TGTGCCAGTTCCCTTGAGGCTTACAATGAGCAGTTCTTC. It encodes CASSLEAYNEQFF.